The clone carrying this T cell receptor (beta chain) was seen once. Clones were read by immunoSEQ multiplex PCR, and TCRdb kept only the in-frame ones, dropping some. The sample includes 2 million to 2.5 million clones, 90% to 95% seen only once; the top ten take approximately 0.35%. The V end was cut by 0 bases, the J end by 3 bases, with 9 bases between. Per the germline V gene, CDR1 is LNHNV and CDR2 is YYDKDF (reference sequence). The CDR3 covers 15 residues. The record originates from a study of shared clonotypes between healthy human individuals. The rearrangement links TRBV15 to TRBJ1-3; tentatively, D is TRBD1 (5 bases). The sequenced material came from naive CD4+ T cells from PBMCs. Subset given: CD45RA+ positively selected. This sequence originates from a man younger than 35 in good health. Some clones in this sample may be carry-over from other donors' samples. In DNA form, the CDR3 reads TGTGCCACCAGCAGAGATATTAGGGGTGGAAACACCATATATTTT. Residues: CATSRDIRGGNTIYF.